The 23 T cell receptor beta chains below all came from one sample that was sequenced in a study of shared clonotypes between healthy human individuals. TCRdb keeps only in-frame clones here, not all; method: immunoSEQ multiplex PCR. This table holds around 450,000 clones, about 76% found once. Sequencing was performed on PBMCs. These TCRs come from a woman in her 40s in good health. Some clones in this sample may be carry-over from other donors' samples.

V is TRBV2 and J is TRBJ1-3; possibly TRBD1 for D (5 bases). V was clipped by 4 bases and J by 2 bases, with 9 bases between them. The CDR3 consists of 14 residues. Germline CDR1 reads SNHLY; CDR2 reads FYNNEI. Here the CDR3 DNA reads TGTGCCAGCAGTGTGGCAGGGACTGGAAACACCATATATTTT. Translated: CASSVAGTGNTIYF.

Here the CDR3 reads CASSTGLADYEQYF. CDR3 nucleotide sequence: TGTGCCAGCAGCACGGGACTAGCGGACTACGAGCAGTACTTC. The chain recombines TRBV27 with TRBJ2-7, with 11 nucleotides matching TRBD2. Trimming cost V 6 bases and J 3 bases; bases outside gene matches: 4. CDR3 size: 14 residues. The germline V gene encodes CDR1 MNHEY and CDR2 SMNVEV (reference sequence).

This chain connects TRBV4-1 to TRBJ1-3; possibly TRBD1 for D (5 bases). Trimming took off 10 bases at V and 6 bases at J, with 19 bases between the two ends. The CDR3 extends over 14 amino acids. Germline CDR1 is MGHRA and CDR2 is YSYEKL. The CDR3 spells CATRETGVANTIYF. CDR3 DNA: TGCGCCACCAGAGAGACGGGGGTGGCAAACACCATATATTTT.

This clone turned up a few times. The rearrangement joins TRBV6-4 to TRBJ1-2, with 8 positions matching TRBD1. The V segment lost 2 bases and the J segment 5 bases; nucleotides outside the gene matches: 4. Germline CDR1 and CDR2: MRHNA and SNTAGT. The CDR3 length is 14 residues. CDR3 in amino acids: CASSDGQGGYGYTF. For the CDR3, the DNA is TGTGCCAGCAGTGACGGACAGGGCGGGTATGGCTACACCTTC.

Regarding this clone: One end of the junction varies from germline; a read error may be responsible. The gene calls are TRBV7-8 and TRBJ2-5, with D perhaps matching TRBD2 (6 bases). This CDR3 comprises 11 residues. Germline assignment: CDR1 SGHVS and CDR2 FQNEAQ. The CDR3 loop reads CASSWGGEQHF. CDR3 DNA: TGTGCCAGCAGCTGGGGAGGCGAGCAGCACTTC. Variable domain in full (rest from reference TRBV7-8 and TRBJ2-5): GAGVSQSPRYKVAKRGQDVALRCDPISGHVSLFWYQQALGQGPEFLTYFQNEAQLDKSGLPSDRFFAERPEGSVSTLKIQRTQQEDSAVYLCASSWGGEQHFGPGTRLLVL.

Regarding this clone: Other DNA sequences in this sample translate to the same CDR3. This chain uses TRBV9 with TRBJ2-2; TRBD2 aligns across 9 bases. This CDR3 has 16 residues. The germline CDR1 and CDR2 sequences are SGDLS and YYNGEE. V trimming: 2 bases; J trimming: 2 bases; junction bases outside the gene matches: 4. The CDR3 spells CASSVGLAGNTGELFF. As DNA, the CDR3 is TGTGCCAGCAGCGTGGGGCTAGCGGGAAACACCGGGGAGCTGTTTTTT.

This chain connects TRBV30 to TRBJ1-4; no clear D. The germline V gene encodes CDR1 GTSNPN and CDR2 SVGIG (reference sequence). The V end was cut by 5 bases, the J end by 5 bases, with 15 bases between. This CDR3 region has 14 residues. CDR3: CAWGLQLMNEKLFF. The DNA for the CDR3 is TGTGCCTGGGGCCTTCAGTTGATGAATGAAAAACTGTTTTTT.

The CDR3 DNA reads TGCAGTGCGAGATTCCACAATGAGCAGTTCTTC. It encodes CSARFHNEQFF. The rearrangement uses TRBV20-1 and TRBJ2-1; the D is unclear. CDR1 is DFQATT, CDR2 SNEGSKA, per germline (reference sequence). This CDR3 has 11 amino acids. V was pared by 6 bases and J by 5 bases, with 8 bases between.

This clone showed up just once. This chain joins TRBV5-4 and TRBJ1-2; weak D call: TRBD1 (6 bases). Trimming removed 0 bases from V and 6 bases from J, with 15 bases in between. The CDR3 totals 15 residues. Germline CDR1 reads SGHNT; CDR2 reads YYREEE (reference sequence). CDR3 DNA: TGTGCCAGCAGCTTGGGGCGGGGGGCGTCCCATGGCTACACCTTC. Protein: CASSLGRGASHGYTF.

V and J are TRBV6-1 and TRBJ1-5; no clear D. Deletions cut 5 bases from V and 7 bases from J, with 9 bases between. Germline V CDR1 and CDR2: MNHNS, SASEGT. CDR3 length equals 12 residues. For the CDR3, the DNA is TGTGCCAGCAGTCACCACGGACAGCCCCAGCATTTT. Amino acid sequence: CASSHHGQPQHF.

For the CDR3, the DNA is TGTGCCTGGAGCTCCGGGCAGGGTGGAGGCTACACCTTC. It translates to CAWSSGQGGGYTF. This sequence joins TRBV30 and TRBJ1-2; a possible D gene is TRBD1 (5 bases). Germline assignment: CDR1 GTSNPN and CDR2 SVGIG (reference sequence). This CDR3 spans 13 amino acids. V was clipped by 3 bases and J by 8 bases, with 16 bases between them.

This clone has a handful of counts. The rearrangement joins TRBV29-1 to TRBJ1-4, with 7 bases lining up with TRBD1. Losses at the gene ends were 5 bases for V and 7 bases for J; bases not matched to a gene: 7. The CDR3 length is 13 residues. Germline values: CDR1 SQVTM, CDR2 ANQGSEA. In nucleotides, the CDR3 is TGCAGCGTTTTGGGACAGCCTGGTGAAAAACTGTTTTTT. It translates to CSVLGQPGEKLFF.

The chain uses TRBV9 and TRBJ2-6; possible D gene TRBD2, 5 bases. The V end lost 0 bases, the J end lost 7 bases, and 14 bases lay between the germline ends. Germline V gene data show CDR1 as SGDLS and CDR2 as YYNGEE. The CDR3 is 16 residues long. CDR3 coding DNA: TGTGCCAGCAGCGTAGATTCGAGCGGAGAAGCCAACGTCCTGACTTTC. This translates into CASSVDSSGEANVLTF.

The chain links TRBV12-5 to TRBJ2-1, with unresolved D. Germline V gene lookup returns CDR1 LGHNT and CDR2 FRNRAP. This CDR3 is 12 amino acids long. The germline V and J ends were trimmed by 3 bases and 6 bases, with 6 bases remaining between them. In nucleotides, the CDR3 is TGTGCTAGTGGTTTCGGGTTCAATGAGCAGTTCTTC. Protein: CASGFGFNEQFF.

V gene TRBV15 combines with J gene TRBJ2-2; weak D call: TRBD2 (6 bases). The CDR3 runs to 14 residues. The V end was cut by 8 bases, the J end by 2 bases, with 12 bases between. Germline lookup yields CDR1 LNHNV and CDR2 YYDKDF (reference sequence). DNA of the CDR3: TGTGCCACCTCGCTGGGGGGAAACACCGGGGAGCTGTTTTTT. This translates into CATSLGGNTGELFF.

The rearrangement joins TRBV19 to TRBJ1-6; TRBD1 aligns across 10 bases. Germline V lookup: CDR1 LNHDA, CDR2 SQIVND (reference sequence). The V gene end was trimmed by 6 bases and the J gene end by 0 bases; junction bases not matched to a gene: 20. The CDR3 is 22 amino acids. The CDR3 reads CASSYFPGQGTDLSSYNSPLHF. In DNA, the CDR3 is TGTGCCAGTAGCTACTTCCCGGGACAGGGGACCGACTTGAGCTCCTATAATTCACCCCTCCACTTT.

This rearrangement joins TRBV11-2 to TRBJ1-1, with 8 positions matching TRBD1. The CDR3 loop spans 15 amino acids. Germline V gene lookup returns CDR1 SGHAT and CDR2 FQNNGV. V was pared by 5 bases and J by 3 bases, with 8 bases of the junction left unmatched. The chain's CDR3 is CASSPRTGQHTEAFF. In nucleotides, the CDR3 is TGTGCCAGCAGCCCACGGACAGGGCAACACACTGAAGCTTTCTTT.

The chain recombines TRBV19 with TRBJ1-5; weak D call: TRBD1 (5 bases). This CDR3 is 20 amino acids long. The germline CDR1 and CDR2 sequences are LNHDA and SQIVND (reference sequence). The V gene lost 3 bases and the J gene lost 0 bases, with 24 bases spanning the gap. Written as DNA, the CDR3 is TGTGCCAGTAGTATGGGGGACGGAGTCTGGGGCACGTATAGCAATCAGCCCCAGCATTTT. Protein product: CASSMGDGVWGTYSNQPQHF.

This clone was seen a single time. CDR3 amino acids: CASSLRLGNEQFF. The CDR3 bases are TGTGCCAGCAGCCTAAGATTAGGCAATGAGCAGTTCTTC. The gene calls are TRBV4-2 and TRBJ2-1; D gene uncertain. Trimming cost V 4 bases and J 6 bases, with 10 bases left between them. The CDR3 has 13 residues. CDR1 is LGHNA and CDR2 is YNFKEQ in the germline V gene.

This rearrangement joins TRBV2 to TRBJ2-1; 11 bases are shared with TRBD2. Looked up from germline, CDR1 is SNHLY and CDR2 is FYNNEI. The CDR3 has 18 residues. V dropped 6 bases and J dropped 5; count of bases not matched to a gene: 15. The CDR3 sequence is CASRALGPGLADNNEQFF. The CDR3 bases are TGTGCCAGCAGGGCTTTAGGACCGGGACTAGCGGATAACAATGAGCAGTTCTTC.

J is TRBJ1-4 and V is TRBV5-4, with TRBD1 matching 12 bases. The CDR3 is 15 amino acids. The V segment lost 2 bases and the J segment 6 bases; nucleotides outside the gene matches: 2. CDR1 is SGHNT, CDR2 YYREEE, per germline (reference sequence). The CDR3 DNA sequence: TGTGCCAGCAGCTTTCGGGACAGGGGGCATGAAAAACTGTTTTTT. This sequence encodes CASSFRDRGHEKLFF.

V is TRBV5-1 and J is TRBJ2-2; weak D call: TRBD2 (6 bases). Germline CDR1 and CDR2: SGHRS and YFSETQ. Trimming cost V 4 bases and J 6 bases, with 10 bases left between them. The CDR3 has 13 residues. The CDR3 is CASSATSSGELFF. The CDR3 nucleotides read TGCGCCAGCAGCGCCACTAGCTCCGGGGAGCTGTTTTTT.

The chain uses TRBV30 and TRBJ2-5, with TRBD1 identical over 8 bases. The germline CDR1 and CDR2 sequences are GTSNPN and SVGIG (reference sequence). The J segment lost 4 bases and the V segment lost 0 bases, leaving 4 bases of the junction unmatched. This CDR3 is built from 14 residues. CDR3 sequence: CAWSVGQGRETQYF. The CDR3, as DNA: TGTGCCTGGAGTGTAGGACAGGGTAGAGAGACCCAGTACTTC.